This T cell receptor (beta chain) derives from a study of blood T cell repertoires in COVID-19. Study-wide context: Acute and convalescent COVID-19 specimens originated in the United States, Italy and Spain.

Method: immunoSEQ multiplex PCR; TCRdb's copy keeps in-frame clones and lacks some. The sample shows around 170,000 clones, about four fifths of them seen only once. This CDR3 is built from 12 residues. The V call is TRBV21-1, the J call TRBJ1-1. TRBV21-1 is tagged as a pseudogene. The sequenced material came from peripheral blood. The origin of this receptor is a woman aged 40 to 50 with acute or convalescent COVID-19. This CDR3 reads CASSTGGVGAFF. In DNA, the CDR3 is TGTGCCAGCAGCACCGGAGGGGTCGGAGCTTTCTTT.